This T cell receptor beta chain was documented in a study of regulatory T cells in long-lasting Graves disease. iRepertoire HTBI primers and Arm-PCR of CDR3 regions built TCR beta libraries. Each CDR3 protein gets one entry after TCRdb re-called the multiplex PCR reads with MiXCR. The repertoire holds around 460,000 distinct CDR3 sequences, with approximately 15% as singletons. Documented time point: newly diagnosed GD, antithyroid drugs for less than 3 months. PBMCs provided the RNA from which the TCR library was made. Germline CDR1 reads MNHEY; CDR2 reads SMNVEV (reference sequence). V lost 0 bases and J lost 3; bases outside the gene matches: 9. The CDR3 loop spans 18 amino acids. These same records also appear under a second study, on T cells in Graves' hyperthyroidism and ophthalmopathy.

The rearrangement links TRBV27 to TRBJ2-3; 10 bases align to TRBD2. The material was peripheral blood mononuclear cells (PBMCs), obtained at new diagnosis, from a patient treated with antithyroid drugs. The clonotype originates from a woman aged 45-60 years with Graves disease. CDR3 sequence reads: CASSLSNGPSGSTDTQYF. CDR3 DNA: TGTGCCAGCAGTTTATCGAACGGGCCTAGCGGGAGTACAGATACGCAGTATTTT.